This TCR beta chain was profiled in a study of T cell responses to AZD1222 COVID-19 vaccine. Germline V CDR1 and CDR2: SNHLY, FYNNEI. CDR3 length equals 15 residues. The V gene lost 6 bases and the J gene lost 0 bases, with 12 bases spanning the gap. Clones were sequenced by immunoSEQ multiplex PCR, and TCRdb holds only the in-frame ones, with some missing. The table shows over 150,000 clones, with 94% occurring only once. It was second doses at about 4 or about 12 weeks that were pooled. The receptor was isolated from an adult who received the AZD1222 COVID-19 vaccine. The gene calls are TRBV2 and TRBJ1-5; D gene uncertain. The sequencing here drew on peripheral blood, taken 28 days after the second AZD1222 dose. The CDR3 DNA reads TGTGCCAGCAGACTCGGGAGTTATAGCAATCAGCCCCAGCATTTT. This translates into CASRLGSYSNQPQHF.